One sample yielded the 7 T cell receptor beta chains listed below, sequenced in a study of patients and donors after allogeneic stem cell transplantation. TCRdb ran MiXCR on the RT-PCR reads and lists one entry per CDR3 protein. This sample has about 110,000 distinct CDR3 sequences; approximately 40% occur once, and the top ten carry roughly 27%. The sequencing input was blood, either unsorted or a sorted T cell fraction (not recorded which). Source of these receptors: a human donor who was either an allogeneic HSCT recipient or a stem cell or donor lymphocyte infusion donor (not recorded which). It is not recorded whose cells these are; they may come from a transplant donor.

This clonotype appeared a few times. The chain is built from TRBV6-5 and TRBJ2-7, with D maybe TRBD2 (6 bases). There are 13 residues in the CDR3. Germline V lookup: CDR1 MNHEY, CDR2 SVGAGI. V was shortened by 4 bases and J by 3 bases, with 10 bases between the two germline ends. The CDR3, as DNA: TGTGCCAGCAGTTCGGGGGTCCTCTACGAGCAGTACTTC. It codes for CASSSGVLYEQYF.

Only a few counts were recorded for this clonotype. The chain carries TRBV7-9 and TRBJ2-7; D is possibly TRBD1 or TRBD2 (5 bases each). CDR1 and CDR2 from the germline V gene are SEHNR and FQNEAQ (reference sequence). With 0 bases removed from V and 5 bases from J, the gap between germline ends came to 23 bases. The CDR3 runs to 18 residues. The CDR3 sequence: CASSLARSPSMGPHEQYF. The CDR3 coding sequence is TGTGCCAGCAGCTTAGCGCGATCCCCATCCATGGGACCCCACGAGCAGTACTTC. The variable domain in full, with the rest retrieved from reference TRBV7-9 and TRBJ2-7, is DTGVSQNPRHKITKRGQNVTFRCDPISEHNRLYWYRQTLGQGPEFLTYFQNEAQLEKSRLLSDRFSAERPKGSFSTLEIQRTEQGDSAMYLCASSLARSPSMGPHEQYFGPGTRLTVT.

There are a few counts of this clonotype. The chain couples TRBV18 to TRBJ2-1; D might be TRBD1 (5 bases). The CDR3 covers 13 residues. Germline V gives CDR1 KGHSH, CDR2 LQKENI. V was clipped by 3 bases and J by 3 bases, with 6 bases between them. The CDR3 DNA sequence: TGTGCCAGCTCACCTCAGGGCTACAATGAGCAGTTCTTC. Encoded protein: CASSPQGYNEQFF.

The V gene is TRBV5-1, the J gene TRBJ1-1; tentative D call: TRBD1 (6 bases). CDR1 is SGHRS, CDR2 YFSETQ, per germline. This CDR3 has 15 amino acids. The V gene lost 8 bases and the J gene lost 3 bases, with 20 bases spanning the gap. The CDR3 sequence is CARTTNPGVHTEAFF. Here the CDR3 DNA reads TGCGCCAGGACGACAAACCCAGGGGTTCACACTGAAGCTTTCTTT.

The chain combines TRBV20-1 with TRBJ1-2; D remains unclear. V lost 3 bases to trimming and J lost 1 base, with 12 bases between them. Germline lookup yields CDR1 DFQATT and CDR2 SNEGSKA (reference sequence). The CDR3 has 14 residues. The CDR3 region is CSARRFLRNYGYTF. The CDR3 DNA sequence: TGCAGTGCTAGGAGATTTCTTCGTAACTATGGCTACACCTTC.

V gene TRBV27 combines with J gene TRBJ2-1; D is unclear. The CDR3 contains 18 residues. Germline-derived CDR1 and CDR2 are MNHEY and SMNVEV (reference sequence). V lost 6 bases and J 0 bases, leaving 21 bases between the germline ends. DNA for the CDR3: TGTGCCAGCAGCCACAACGGACCTTCCCCGAGCTCCTACAATGAGCAGTTCTTC. Translated, it gives CASSHNGPSPSSYNEQFF.

This chain links TRBV28 with TRBJ2-7; the D gene is possibly TRBD1 (6 bases). This CDR3 contains 14 residues. CDR1 MDHEN and CDR2 SYDVKM come from the germline V gene. Between the trimmed V and J ends, which lost 5 bases and 6 bases, there was a span of 17 bases. CDR3 in DNA: TGTGCCAGCAGTCGCACAACCCCAGGGGCCGAGCAGTACTTC. This encodes CASSRTTPGAEQYF.